The entry below gives a single T cell receptor beta chain sequence along with its context. What it recognizes is unknown. This specimen belongs to a study of PD-1 blockade in mismatch repair-deficient tumors. Study-level points and caveats: Rapid post-treatment expansion, then contraction, generally preceding radiologic response, marked tumor-resident clones.

Only in-frame clones appear in the TCRdb table, and some are missing; sequencing was by immunoSEQ multiplex PCR. The sample lists more than 15,000 clones; roughly four fifths were seen once. Germline-derived CDR1 and CDR2 are MDHEN and SYDVKM. J lost 4 bases, V lost 7 bases, and 14 bases had no gene match. This CDR3 spans 16 amino acids. Mismatch repair deficiency was confirmed in all patients, by PCR or immunohistochemistry. Three pembrolizumab responders had their TCRs sequenced. This receptor was taken from an adult with mismatch repair-deficient cancer. The sequencing used PBMCs, collected 4 weeks after starting pembrolizumab. The J gene is TRBJ2-3, the V gene TRBV28; 7 bases agree with TRBD2. Written as DNA, the CDR3 is TGTGCCAGCACCACGCGTGGGGGGAGGGGCGCAGATACGCAGTATTTT. The encoded protein is CASTTRGGRGADTQYF.